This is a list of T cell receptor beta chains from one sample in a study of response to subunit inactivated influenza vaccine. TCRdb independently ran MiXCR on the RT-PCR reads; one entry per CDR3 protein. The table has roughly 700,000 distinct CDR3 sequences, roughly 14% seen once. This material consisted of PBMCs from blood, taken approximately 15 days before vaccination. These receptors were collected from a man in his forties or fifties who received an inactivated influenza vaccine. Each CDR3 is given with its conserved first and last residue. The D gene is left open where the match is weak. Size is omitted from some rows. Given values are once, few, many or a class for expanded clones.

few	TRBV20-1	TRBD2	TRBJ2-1	TGCAGTGCTAGAGATCTCCTAGCGGGGGGGGGATACAATGAGCAGTTCTTC	CSARDLLAGGGYNEQFF
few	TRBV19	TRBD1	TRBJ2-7	TGTGCCAGCAAAGATACAGGGGCGGTTTCCTACGAGCAGTACTTC	CASKDTGAVSYEQYF
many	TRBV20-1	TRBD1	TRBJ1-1	TGCAGTGCTAGGGGACAGCCGAACACTGAAGCTTTCTTT	CSARGQPNTEAFF
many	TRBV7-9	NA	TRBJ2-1	TGTGCCAGCAGCTTAGCCTCGCTAGCCAACAATGAGCAGTTCTTC	CASSLASLANNEQFF
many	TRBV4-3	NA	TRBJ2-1	TGCGCCAGCAGCCAAGAAGAGGGGGACTACAATGAGCAGTTCTTC	CASSQEEGDYNEQFF
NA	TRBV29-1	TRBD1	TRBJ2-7	TGCAGCGTCCTTGGGACAGAGTCTTCCTACGAGCAGTACTTC	CSVLGTESSYEQYF
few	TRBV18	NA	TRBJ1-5	TGTGCCAGCTCACAAGAAAAGATAGGCAATCAGCCCCAGCATTTT	CASSQEKIGNQPQHF
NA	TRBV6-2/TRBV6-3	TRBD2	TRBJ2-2	TGTGCCAGCATTTCGGCTAGCGGGGGACCGAACACCGGGGAGCTGTTTTTT	CASISASGGPNTGELFF
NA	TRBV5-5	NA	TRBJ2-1	TGTGCCAGCAGCTTGCGTCCCCCGGGGGATGAGCAGTTCTTC	CASSLRPPGDEQFF
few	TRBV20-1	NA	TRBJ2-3	TGCAGTGCTAGAGAGCCAGGGAGGGGGAGTTCGGATACGCAGTATTTT	CSAREPGRGSSDTQYF
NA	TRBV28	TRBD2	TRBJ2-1	TGTGCCAGCAGTTGGGGGGGAGGGGAGCAGTTCTTC	CASSWGGGEQFF
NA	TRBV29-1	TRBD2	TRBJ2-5	TGCAGCGTTGAAGTAGCGGGGGAGACCCAGTACTTC	CSVEVAGETQYF
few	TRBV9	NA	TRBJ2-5	TGTGCCAGCAGCCCCGGTGGGGAGAGAGAGACCCAGTACTTC	CASSPGGERETQYF
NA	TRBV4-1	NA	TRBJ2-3	TGCGCCAGCAGCCAAGAAGCCGTCGGACCTCGGGGTGGCACAGATACGCAGTATTTT	CASSQEAVGPRGGTDTQYF
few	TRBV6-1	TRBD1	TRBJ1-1	TGTGCCAGCACCCCAGGGGGGGGGAACACTGAAGCTTTCTTT	CASTPGGGNTEAFF
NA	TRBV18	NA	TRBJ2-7	TGTGCCAGCTCACCCGGGGTACTCTACGAGCAGTACTTC	CASSPGVLYEQYF
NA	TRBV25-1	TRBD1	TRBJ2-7	TGTGCCAGCAGGGGCTGGGACAGGGGGACCCGGGAGCAGTACTTC	CASRGWDRGTREQYF
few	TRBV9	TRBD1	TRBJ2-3	TGTGCCAGCAGCGTGGACAGGACCACAGATACGCAGTATTTT	CASSVDRTTDTQYF
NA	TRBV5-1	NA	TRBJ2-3	TGCGCCAGCAGCTTTGGGGCGACGGTTGGCACAGATACGCAGTATTTT	CASSFGATVGTDTQYF
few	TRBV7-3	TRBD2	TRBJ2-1	TGTGCCAGCAGCTCAGCGGGAGTGGCCTACAATGAGCAGTTCTTC	CASSSAGVAYNEQFF
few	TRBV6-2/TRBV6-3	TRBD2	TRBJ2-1	TGTGCCAGCAGCCGAGTAACCTTAGCGGGTAACTACAATGAGCAGTTCTTC	CASSRVTLAGNYNEQFF
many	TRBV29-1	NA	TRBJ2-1	TGCAGCGTTGTGGCCCATACCTACAATGAGCAGTTCTTC	CSVVAHTYNEQFF
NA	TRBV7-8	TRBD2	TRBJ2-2	TGTGCCAGCAGCTTAGTAGCGGGAAATATCCCCGGGGAGCTGTTTTTT	CASSLVAGNIPGELFF
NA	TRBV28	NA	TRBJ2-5	TGTGCCAGCACTACCGGAACAGAGACCCAGTACTTC	CASTTGTETQYF
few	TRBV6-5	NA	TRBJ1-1	TGTGCCAGCAGTTACATGGGACCGATGAACACTGAAGCTTTCTTT	CASSYMGPMNTEAFF
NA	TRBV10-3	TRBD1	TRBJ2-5	TGTGCCATCAGGGATCGGGACAGGGAAGAGACCCAGTACTTC	CAIRDRDREETQYF
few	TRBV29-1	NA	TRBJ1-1	TGCAGCGTTGACTTCCTGGGGGGAGCTTTCTTT	CSVDFLGGAFF
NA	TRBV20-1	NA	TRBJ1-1	TGCAGTGCCCCGGGACGGATGAACACTGAAGCTTTCTTT	CSAPGRMNTEAFF
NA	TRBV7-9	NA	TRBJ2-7	TGTGCCAGCAGCTTAGATCAAGCCTACGAGCAGTACTTC	CASSLDQAYEQYF
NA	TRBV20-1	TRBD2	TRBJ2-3	TGCAGTGCTAGAGAGGGGACTAGCGGAGGGGGGGATACGCAGTATTTT	CSAREGTSGGGDTQYF
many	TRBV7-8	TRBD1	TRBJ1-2	TGTGCCAGCAGCCCGACCCGACAGGGGGCGACCTATGGCTACACCTTC	CASSPTRQGATYGYTF